A single sample gave rise to the 4 T cell receptor beta chains below, sequenced in a study of kidney transplant recipient with SARS-CoV-2 infection. TCRdb reprocessed the reads with MiXCR, giving one entry per CDR3 protein. The table lists 250,000 or so distinct CDR3 sequences, around 26% of them singletons. The starting material was a blood sample, obtained at baseline and on roughly day 120 from a kidney transplant recipient. The receptor source for this set is a male patient aged 30 to 40 who had COVID-19 and was a kidney transplant recipient. A share of the T cells may be of graft donor origin.

This clonotype has only a few counts. The V call is TRBV12-3 or TRBV12-4, the J call TRBJ2-1; D is ambiguous. Trimming took off 6 bases at V and 2 bases at J, with 5 bases between the two ends. The CDR3 runs 12 residues. The CDR3 reads CASRRTYNEQFF. The CDR3 coding sequence is TGTGCCAGCAGGCGGACCTACAATGAGCAGTTCTTC.

Many counts were recorded for this clonotype. This rearrangement joins TRBV6-6 to TRBJ1-2; D is perhaps TRBD1 (5 bases). Per the germline V gene, CDR1 is MNHNY and CDR2 is SVGAGI (reference sequence). With 4 bases removed from V and 4 bases from J, the gap between germline ends came to 22 bases. This CDR3 has 17 residues. In DNA form, the CDR3 reads TGTGCCAGCAGTTGGCGTACAGGTGGGAGAAAGACCTATGGCTACACCTTC. It specifies CASSWRTGGRKTYGYTF.

The chain carries TRBV7-2 and TRBJ2-4; D perhaps matches TRBD1 (5 bases). The CDR3 covers 13 residues. V dropped 5 bases and J dropped 7 bases, with 12 bases sitting between them. The V gene's germline CDR1 is SGHTA and CDR2 FQGNSA. CDR3 sequence (DNA): TGTGCCAGCAGCCCAGACAGATTGAACATTCAGTACTTC. Protein sequence: CASSPDRLNIQYF.

This sequence joins TRBV21-1 and TRBJ2-3. TRBV21-1 is classified as a pseudogene. The CDR3 covers 17 residues. CDR3 in amino acids: CASSRRVATVMQDAQYF. CDR3 sequence (DNA): TGTGCCAGCAGTCGTCGAGTAGCTACAGTCATGCAAGATGCGCAGTATTTT.